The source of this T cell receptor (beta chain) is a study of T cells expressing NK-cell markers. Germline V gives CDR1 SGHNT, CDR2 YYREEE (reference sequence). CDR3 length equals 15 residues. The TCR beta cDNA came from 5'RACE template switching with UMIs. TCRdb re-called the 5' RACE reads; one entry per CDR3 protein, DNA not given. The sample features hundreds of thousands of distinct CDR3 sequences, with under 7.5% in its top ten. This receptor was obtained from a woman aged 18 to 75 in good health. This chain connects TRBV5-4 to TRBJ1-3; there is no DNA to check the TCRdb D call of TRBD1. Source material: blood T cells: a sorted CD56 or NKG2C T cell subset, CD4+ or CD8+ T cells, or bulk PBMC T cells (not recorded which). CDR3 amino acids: CASSSLGQGRNTIYF.